This T cell receptor beta chain came from a study of metastatic and nonmetastatic thyroid tumors. Background on the study: Comparison of repertoires was carried out across blood and tumor or nodule tissue from malignant and benign thyroid patients. Study conclusions and caveats: The reported finding was significantly higher TCR beta diversity in malignant thyroid tumors relative to benign nodules, in blood and tumor.

Until they underwent thyroid surgery, no patient had received any treatment. The CDR3 loop spans 15 amino acids. Germline-derived CDR1 and CDR2 are MNHNS and SASEGT. The V and J ends lost 6 bases and 0 bases respectively, with 12 bases between them. MiXCR reprocessed the PCR reads for TCRdb. The sample holds around 12,000 clones, about 32% seen once. This clone was seen a handful of times. Its antigen is not identified. The sequenced sample was tumor tissue. The TCR originated in a male donor with papillary thyroid cancer or a benign thyroid nodule (not recorded which). Some clones in this sample may be carry-over from other donors' samples. The rearrangement links TRBV6-1 to TRBJ1-3; D remains ambiguous. CDR3 DNA: TGTGCCAGCAGCCCCGGACGGTCCTCTGGAAACACCATATATTTT. As protein: CASSPGRSSGNTIYF.